This note documents a single T cell receptor (beta chain) sequence. Its specificity is unknown. Graft specimens yielded both intraepithelial and lamina propria lymphocytes. The sample originates from a study of graft-versus-host responses after intestinal transplantation. Study overall: Isolated intestinal, liver-intestinal, or multivisceral transplants were what recipients had. Tacrolimus plus steroids were given to all recipients for approximately three years, preceded by anti-thymocyte globulin induction. Study results and caveats: Researchers found GvH clones in recipient marrow, and some showed up first in ileum or blood. Early post-transplant declines in HvG were associated with peak levels of circulating GvH clones.

V shed 2 bases and J shed 8 bases, with 15 bases lying between them. Germline V gene data show CDR1 as MNHNS and CDR2 as SASEGT. The CDR3 runs to 14 residues. The method was immunoSEQ multiplex PCR; TCRdb's version includes in-frame clones alone and lacks a portion of them. The data show nearly 4,500 clones, around three quarters seen once. V is TRBV6-1 and J is TRBJ1-2; the D gene is possibly TRBD1 (5 bases). The starting material was ileum tissue, obtained roughly 350 days after intestinal transplantation. The receptor comes from a human patient who received an intestinal transplant, so some T cells may come from the graft donor. In nucleotides, the CDR3 is TGTGCCAGCAGTGAATGGGGAAGGGCAGGGGGCTACACCTTC. Translating it yields CASSEWGRAGGYTF.